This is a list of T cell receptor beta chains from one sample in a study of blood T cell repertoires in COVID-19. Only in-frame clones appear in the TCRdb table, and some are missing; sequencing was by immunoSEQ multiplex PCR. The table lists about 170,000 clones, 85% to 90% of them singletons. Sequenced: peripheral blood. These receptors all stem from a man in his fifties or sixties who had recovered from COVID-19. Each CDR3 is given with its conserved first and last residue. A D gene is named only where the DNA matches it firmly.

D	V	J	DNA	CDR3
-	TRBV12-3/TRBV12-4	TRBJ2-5	TGTGCCAGCAAACGTACAGGCCGGCTGTACTTC	CASKRTGRLYF
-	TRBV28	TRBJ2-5	TGTGCCAGCAGTTTCGCGAGGGGGACGATCCAAGAGACCCAGTACTTC	CASSFARGTIQETQYF
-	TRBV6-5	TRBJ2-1	TGTGCCAGCAGCCCCCCGACAGGTTACAATGAGCAGTTCTTC	CASSPPTGYNEQFF
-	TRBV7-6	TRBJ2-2	TGTGCCAGCAGCAAGGACTTCGGGGAGCTGTTTTTT	CASSKDFGELFF
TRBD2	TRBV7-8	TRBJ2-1	TGTGCCAGCAGCACCGAACTAGCGGGCCACAATGAGCAGTTCTTC	CASSTELAGHNEQFF
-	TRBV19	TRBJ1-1	TGTGCCAGTAGTATAGAACCCTACGGGTTATACACTGAAGCTTTCTTT	CASSIEPYGLYTEAFF
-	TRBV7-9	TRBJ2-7	TGTGCCAGCAGCATTAGCTACGAGCAGTACTTC	CASSISYEQYF
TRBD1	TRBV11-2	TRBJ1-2	TGTGCCAGCAGCTTAGCGTGGACAGGGGACGGCTACACCTTC	CASSLAWTGDGYTF
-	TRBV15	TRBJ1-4	TGTGCCACCAGGGAGTTCGGGGGAGAAGAAAAACTGTTTTTT	CATREFGGEEKLFF
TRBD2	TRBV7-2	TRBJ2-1	TGTGCCAGCAGCTTAGAACTAGCGGGACACAATGAGCAGTTCTTC	CASSLELAGHNEQFF
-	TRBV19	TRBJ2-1	TGTGCCAGTAGCACCTCCGGGGGAGATGAGCAGTTCTTC	CASSTSGGDEQFF
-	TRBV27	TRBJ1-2	TGTGCCAGCAGTTCCGACCGGGGAAGGGATGACTATGGCTACACCTTC	CASSSDRGRDDYGYTF
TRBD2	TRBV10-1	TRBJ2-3	TGCGCCAGCAGTGAGTCGGCGGGGGGACTCACAGATACGCAGTATTTT	CASSESAGGLTDTQYF
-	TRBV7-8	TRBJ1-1	TGTGCCAGCAGCTTGAGAGGAATGAACACTGAAGCTTTCTTT	CASSLRGMNTEAFF
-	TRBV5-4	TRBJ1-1	TGTGCCAGCAGCCTGCCAGGCAACTGGAACACTGAAGCTTTCTTT	CASSLPGNWNTEAFF
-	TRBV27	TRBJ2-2	TGTGCCAGCAGTTTCTACCCCCCGGGTCGGAACACCGGGGAGCTGTTTTTT	CASSFYPPGRNTGELFF
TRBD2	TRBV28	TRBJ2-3	TGTGCCAGCAGTCTAGTAGGCGGGAGGAGTACAGATACGCAGTATTTT	CASSLVGGRSTDTQYF
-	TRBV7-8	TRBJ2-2	TGTGCCAGCAGCTTAACGACAGTGAACACCGGGGAGCTGTTTTTT	CASSLTTVNTGELFF
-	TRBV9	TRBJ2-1	TGTGCCAGCAGCGTAGCCGGGGTTCTGAATGAGCAGTTCTTC	CASSVAGVLNEQFF
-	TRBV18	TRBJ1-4	TGTGCCAGCTCACCAGGGGGGAGAGAACTGTTTTTT	CASSPGGRELFF